The clone carrying this T cell receptor beta chain was recorded a few times. Antigen: not known. The entry originates in a study of cytomegalovirus exposure and HLA in healthy donors. About the research overall: Roughly 77 million unique TCRs from HLA-typed donors made up an early data release.

Study observations and caveats: Reports described diagnosis of cytomegalovirus status by the classifier as highly specific and sensitive. Analysis was carried out at a later point, and it linked a missense DCLRE1C variant to TCR beta V- and J-gene trimming.

Primers for the PCR totalled 60 Vbeta and 13 Jbeta. The data were produced by immunoSEQ multiplex PCR, yet TCRdb's version contains in-frame clones alone and is incomplete. The profile covers roughly 140,000 clones, with 70% to 80% appearing a single time and approximately 4% taken by the ten largest. The CDR3 totals 13 residues. Trimming removed 4 bases from V and 7 bases from J, with 11 bases in between. Germline V gives CDR1 MDHEN, CDR2 SYDVKM. The sequencing sample was made of PBMCs. The receptor comes from a man between 18 and 29 years old in good health and CMV-seronegative. The chain is built from TRBV28 and TRBJ1-5; the D is unclear. Here the CDR3 reads CASSSRQVQPQHF. CDR3 sequence (DNA): TGTGCCAGCAGTTCCCGGCAGGTACAGCCCCAGCATTTT.